This T cell receptor beta chain comes out of a study of immune cell composition in non-small cell lung cancer. Overall study context: Most cases were lung adenocarcinoma or squamous cell carcinoma.

Regarding the study as a whole: Squamous carcinomas (approximately 75%) more often had tumour-associated clones >0.5% than adenocarcinomas (roughly 35%).

Clones were read by immunoSEQ multiplex PCR, and TCRdb kept only the in-frame ones, dropping some. The table records fewer than 3,500 clones, approximately 84% of them present only once. CDR3 size: 14 residues. The germline V gene has CDR1 LNHNV and CDR2 YYDKDF (reference sequence). V lost 1 base and J 9 bases, leaving 12 bases between the germline ends. Details on this clone: As yet, its antigen is unknown.

This TCR was recovered from a human donor with non-small cell lung cancer. The source material was lung tumor tissue. The gene calls are TRBV15 and TRBJ2-2, with D unresolved. The CDR3 sequence is CATSRVWPPRELFF. In DNA form, the CDR3 reads TGTGCCACCAGCAGAGTCTGGCCCCCGAGGGAGCTGTTTTTT.